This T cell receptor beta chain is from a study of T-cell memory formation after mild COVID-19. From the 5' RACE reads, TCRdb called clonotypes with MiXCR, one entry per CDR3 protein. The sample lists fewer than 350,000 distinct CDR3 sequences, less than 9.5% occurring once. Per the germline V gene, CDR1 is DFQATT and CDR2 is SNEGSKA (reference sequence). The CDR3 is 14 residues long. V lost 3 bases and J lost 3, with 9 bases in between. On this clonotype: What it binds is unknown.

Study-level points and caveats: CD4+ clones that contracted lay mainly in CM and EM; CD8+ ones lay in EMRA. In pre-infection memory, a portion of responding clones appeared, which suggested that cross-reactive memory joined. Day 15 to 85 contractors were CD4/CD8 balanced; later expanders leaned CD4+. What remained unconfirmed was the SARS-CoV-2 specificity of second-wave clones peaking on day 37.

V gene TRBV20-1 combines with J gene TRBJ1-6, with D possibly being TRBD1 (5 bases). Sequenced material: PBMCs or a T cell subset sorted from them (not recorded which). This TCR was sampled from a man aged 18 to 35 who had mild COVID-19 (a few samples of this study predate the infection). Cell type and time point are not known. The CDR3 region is CSASLGVYNSPLHF. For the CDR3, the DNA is TGCAGTGCTAGTTTGGGGGTCTATAATTCACCCCTCCACTTT.